This record looks at one TCR beta chain sequence and its context. What this receptor recognizes is not known. There are no base qualities to consult, and no much larger clone falls within one base. Ex vivo total memory CD4+ samples were sequenced at deep level, with detection sensitivity of one cell in 200,000. The QIAamp DNA Micro Kit was used to extract genomic DNA from cell pellets, and spectrophotometry was used to check the DNA quantity and purity. The immunoSEQ multiplex PCR assay was used to amplify TCR Vbeta CDR3 regions. The amplicons were sequenced on the Illumina HiSeq platform. Each retrieved sequence was 87 nucleotides long and included the CDR3 region. As for the original processing: Each unique productive TCR Vbeta nucleotide sequence counted as a clonotype and was quantified by productive template frequency from ImmunoSEQ Analyzer V3.0. Expanded clonotypes were defined by a threshold at the top 5th percentile of each frequency-ranked repertoire. The R package fossil was used to compute repertoire overlap as Chao-Jaccard, and the R package MASS was used to visualize the overlap by nonmetric multidimensional scaling. The source is immuneACCESS, and TCRdb retained only in-frame sequences with V and J called. Part of the clones is not carried over; for the studies checked, unresolved V genes explain less than half of this, and the remainder is unexplained. Clonal size and the V and J genes are those of that table, whereas D and trimming came from the DNA. Present in this sample are about 29,000 clones, approximately 84% of which were seen just once. The ten largest clones add up to around 1.7% of the sample.

Memory CD4+ T cells, defined as all CD4+ cells other than CD45RA+CCR7+CD95- naive cells, were FACS-sorted on a FACSAria III to a purity of over 95%. Blood from healthy donors was obtained from blood donation centers in Switzerland. Total CD4+ T cells and monocytes were enriched by positive selection with CD4 and CD14 magnetic microbeads. CD8+, CD14+, CD16+, CD56+, CD19+ and CD25-bright cells were excluded before sorting. To assess in vivo expansion of bacteria-reactive clonotypes, total memory CD4+ T cells from a couple of blood donors were sequenced directly ex vivo. Peripheral blood mononuclear cells were isolated from donor blood using Ficoll-Paque Plus. Its CDR3 holds 13 amino acids, cysteine through phenylalanine. The sequence is cut down to CDR3 DNA, 39 bases in frame from base 1. The germline V gene yields MRHNA for CDR1 and SNTAGT for CDR2. The V and J ends are trimmed by 2 bases and 2 bases, leaving 4 bases between them.

This sample is part of a study of human CD4 T cells and Enterobacteriaceae (TCRdb year 2020). Study-level results and caveats: Reactivity of ex vivo clonotypes was inferred only by matching nucleotide sequences to CFSE-low cultures from the same donors. Ex vivo, broadly cross-reactive clonotypes were observed to appear more expanded than specific clonotypes, with 11 of 19 and 21 of 34 being found within the top 5%.

In this chain, TRBV6-4 is recombined with TRBJ1-3; the D gene cannot be named for sure. The source of this sequence is a human donor in good health. The sequencing sample was made of memory CD4+ T cells from blood. The sample's cell subset or site label is to be understood as: total memory CD4 T cells sorted directly ex vivo, unstimulated. The nucleotide sequence is TGTGCCAGCAGTGACAGCCCTGGAAACACCATATATTTT. Translated, this is CASSDSPGNTIYF.